This TCR beta chain is from a study of CD8+CD57+ T cells in acquired aplastic anemia. General study points: Common to patients and controls were twenty-nine CD8+ CDR3 sequences.

Selection for sequencing was limited to patients who had shown CD8+CD57+ cell expansion by flow cytometry. Acquired aplastic anemia of severe grade affected all patients. TCR beta VDJ and CDR3 profiling used genomic DNA as template. TCRdb re-derived calls from the reads in MiXCR, one entry per CDR3 protein. The table shows 180,000 or so distinct CDR3 sequences, with roughly half occurring only once. Details on this clonotype: Its antigen remains unknown.

V lost 8 bases to trimming and J lost 0 bases; unmatched junction nucleotides: 10. This CDR3 comprises 16 residues. The germline gives CDR1 DFQATT, CDR2 SNEGSKA (reference sequence). Sample: sorted CD4+, CD8+, or CD8+CD57+ T cells (not recorded which) from PBMCs. The sequence derives from a human donor with aplastic anemia. The chain carries TRBV20-1 and TRBJ2-3; 11 bases line up with TRBD2. The CDR3 nucleotides read TGCAGTTCCTCGGCTAGCGGGAGGTTCAGCACAGATACGCAGTATTTT. Protein product: CSSSASGRFSTDTQYF.